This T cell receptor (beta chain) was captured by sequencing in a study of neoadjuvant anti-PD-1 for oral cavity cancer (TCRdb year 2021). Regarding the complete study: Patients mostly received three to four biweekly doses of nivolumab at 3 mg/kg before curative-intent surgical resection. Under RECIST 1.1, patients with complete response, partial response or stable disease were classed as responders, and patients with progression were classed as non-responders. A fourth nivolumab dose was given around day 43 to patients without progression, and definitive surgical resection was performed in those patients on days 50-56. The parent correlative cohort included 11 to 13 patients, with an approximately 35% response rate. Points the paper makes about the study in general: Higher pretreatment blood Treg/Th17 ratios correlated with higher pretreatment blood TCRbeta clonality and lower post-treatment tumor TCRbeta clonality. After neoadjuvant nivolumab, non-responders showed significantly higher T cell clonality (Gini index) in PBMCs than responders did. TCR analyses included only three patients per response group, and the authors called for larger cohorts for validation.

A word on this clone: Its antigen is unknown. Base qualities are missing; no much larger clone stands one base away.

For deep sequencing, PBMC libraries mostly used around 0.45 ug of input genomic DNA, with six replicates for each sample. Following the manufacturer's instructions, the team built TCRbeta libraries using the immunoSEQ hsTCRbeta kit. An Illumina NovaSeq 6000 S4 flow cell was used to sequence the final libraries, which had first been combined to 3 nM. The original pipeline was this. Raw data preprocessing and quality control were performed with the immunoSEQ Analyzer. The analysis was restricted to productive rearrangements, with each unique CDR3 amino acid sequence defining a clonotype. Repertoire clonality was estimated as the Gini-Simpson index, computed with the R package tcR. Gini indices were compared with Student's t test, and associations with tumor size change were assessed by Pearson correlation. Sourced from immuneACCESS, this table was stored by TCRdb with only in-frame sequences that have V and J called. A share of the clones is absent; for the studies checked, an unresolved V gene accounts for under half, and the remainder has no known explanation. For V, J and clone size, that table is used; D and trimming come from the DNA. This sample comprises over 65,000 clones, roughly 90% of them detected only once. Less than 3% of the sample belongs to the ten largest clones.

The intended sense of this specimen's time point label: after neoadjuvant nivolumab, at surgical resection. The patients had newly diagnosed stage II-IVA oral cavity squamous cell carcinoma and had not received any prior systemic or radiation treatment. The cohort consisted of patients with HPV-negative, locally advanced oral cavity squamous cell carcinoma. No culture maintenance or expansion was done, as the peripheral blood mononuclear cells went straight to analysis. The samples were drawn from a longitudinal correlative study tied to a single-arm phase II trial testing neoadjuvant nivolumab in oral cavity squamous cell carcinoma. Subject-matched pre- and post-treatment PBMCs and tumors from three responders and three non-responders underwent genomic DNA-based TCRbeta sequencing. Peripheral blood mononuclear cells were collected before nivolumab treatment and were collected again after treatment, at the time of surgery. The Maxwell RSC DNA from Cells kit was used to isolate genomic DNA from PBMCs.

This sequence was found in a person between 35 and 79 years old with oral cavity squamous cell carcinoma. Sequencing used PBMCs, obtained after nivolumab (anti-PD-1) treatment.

In nucleotides, the sequence is TGCGCCAGCAGCCAAGAGGAGGGAACCTACGAGCAGTACTTC. Its translation reads: CASSQEEGTYEQYF. The receptor chain draws on TRBV4-1 and TRBJ2-7; the D gene is perhaps TRBD2, from 6 matching bases. The CDR3 goes from the cysteine to the phenylalanine over 14 residues. CDR3 DNA only is kept here, 42 bases in frame from base 1. V and J lose 0 bases and 2 bases, and a span of 8 bases separates them. Per the germline V gene, MGHRA is the CDR1 and YSYEKL is the CDR2.